A selection of T cell receptor beta chains follows, all from one sample in a study of T cell responses to AZD1222 COVID-19 vaccine. Method: immunoSEQ multiplex PCR; TCRdb's copy keeps in-frame clones and lacks some. The sample carries 120,000 to 150,000 clones, 80% to 90% recorded once. The sample in question was peripheral blood, obtained on day 0 of AZD1222 vaccination. The receptors originated from an adult in good health. The CDR3 runs from the conserved cysteine through the conserved F or W. D genes are given only for firm matches. The size field is filled for only some rows; it gives once, few, many or a size class.

>.|TRBV11-1|.|TRBJ1-1
CASSLGPRGEAFF
TGTGCCAGCAGCCTGGGCCCCCGGGGGGAAGCTTTCTTT
>.|TRBV27|TRBD2|TRBJ2-1
CASSRTSGRDIYNEQFF
TGTGCCAGCAGCCGGACTAGCGGGAGGGATATCTACAATGAGCAGTTCTTC
>.|TRBV4-3|TRBD2|TRBJ2-7
CASSQQIGLAGSTYEQYF
TGCGCCAGCAGCCAACAAATTGGCCTAGCGGGATCCACCTACGAGCAGTACTTC
>.|TRBV6-5|TRBD1|TRBJ1-5
CASSPDRGSNQPQHF
TGTGCCAGCAGCCCGGACAGGGGAAGCAATCAGCCCCAGCATTTT
>.|TRBV20-1|.|TRBJ1-2
CSASRTGGYTF
TGCAGTGCTAGCCGGACTGGTGGCTACACCTTC
>once|TRBV11-3|TRBD2|TRBJ2-1
CASSRLAGAGREQFF
TGTGCCAGCAGCCGACTAGCGGGAGCGGGAAGGGAGCAGTTCTTC
>.|TRBV10-2|TRBD1|TRBJ1-2
CASAKRQGDYGYTF
TGCGCCAGCGCCAAAAGACAGGGGGACTATGGCTACACCTTC
>.|TRBV19|.|TRBJ1-5
CASSTQVTQPQHF
TGTGCCAGTAGTACACAGGTAACTCAGCCCCAGCATTTT
>.|TRBV7-2|.|TRBJ1-3
CASSLRPTTESGNTIYF
TGTGCCAGCAGCTTGAGGCCAACCACAGAATCTGGAAACACCATATATTTT
>once|TRBV10-3|.|TRBJ2-7
CAISVGDSYYEQYF
TGTGCCATCAGTGTTGGAGACTCCTACTACGAGCAGTACTTC
>.|TRBV3-1/TRBV3-2|.|TRBJ1-1
CASSRMNTEAFF
TGTGCCAGCAGCCGAATGAACACTGAAGCTTTCTTT
>once|TRBV18|TRBD1|TRBJ1-2
CASSVRDSKKAVVGGYTF
TGTGCCAGCTCAGTCCGGGACAGCAAAAAGGCGGTAGTCGGTGGCTACACCTTC
>.|TRBV7-9|.|TRBJ1-2
CASSLVGGVDYGYTF
TGTGCCAGCAGCTTAGTTGGGGGCGTGGACTATGGCTACACCTTC
>.|TRBV6-5|.|TRBJ1-4
CASRTDRGTNEKLFF
TGTGCCAGCAGGACCGACCGCGGAACTAATGAAAAACTGTTTTTT
>.|TRBV19|.|TRBJ1-2
CASSQPNRPNYGYTF
TGTGCCAGTAGTCAACCGAACCGACCTAACTATGGCTACACCTTC
>.|TRBV10-3|.|TRBJ2-7
CAISERVGIYEQYF
TGTGCCATCAGTGAGAGGGTCGGTATCTACGAGCAGTACTTC
>.|TRBV3-1/TRBV3-2|.|TRBJ1-1
CASRPRLNTEAFF
TGTGCCAGCAGGCCCAGGTTGAACACTGAAGCTTTCTTT
>.|TRBV28|.|TRBJ1-2
CASSPGAAGYTF
TGTGCCAGCAGTCCGGGGGCAGCTGGCTACACCTTC
>.|TRBV7-2|TRBD1|TRBJ1-5
CASSLTPGQGNQPQHF
TGTGCCAGCAGCTTGACGCCGGGACAGGGTAATCAGCCCCAGCATTTT
>.|TRBV6-5|TRBD1|TRBJ2-2
CASSFAGGIGELFF
TGTGCCAGCAGTTTCGCAGGGGGCATCGGGGAGCTGTTTTTT
>.|TRBV24-1|.|TRBJ1-5
CATSDFSANSNQPQHF
TGTGCCACCAGTGATTTCTCAGCGAATAGCAATCAGCCCCAGCATTTT
>.|TRBV27|.|TRBJ2-1
CASSSSFRGRRYNEQFF
TGTGCCAGCAGTTCCTCCTTCCGGGGGAGGCGCTACAATGAGCAGTTCTTC
>.|TRBV5-1|.|TRBJ1-4
CASSSGLLGNEKLFF
TGCGCCAGCAGCTCGGGACTCCTTGGAAATGAAAAACTGTTTTTT
>.|TRBV12-2|.|TRBJ2-7
CASRLHTGFTGYEQYF
TGTGCAAGTCGCTTACATACAGGGTTTACAGGGTACGAGCAGTACTTC
>.|TRBV7-3|TRBD1|TRBJ1-2
CASSLTGGSSNYGYTF
TGTGCCAGCAGCTTGACAGGGGGCTCCTCTAACTATGGCTACACCTTC
>once|TRBV23-1|TRBD1|TRBJ1-5
CASTPGQGNQPQHF
TGCGCCAGCACCCCTGGACAGGGCAATCAGCCCCAGCATTTT
>.|TRBV6-4|TRBD1|TRBJ1-6
CASSRDRVDSPLHF
TGTGCCAGCAGCCGGGACAGGGTAGACTCACCCCTCCACTTT
>.|TRBV5-1|TRBD1|TRBJ1-4
CASSSSGTGNEKLFF
TGCGCCAGCAGCTCCTCCGGGACAGGGAACGAAAAACTGTTTTTT
>.|TRBV11-3|TRBD2|TRBJ2-7
CASSPPSGRYEQYF
TGTGCCAGCAGCCCCCCTAGCGGGAGGTACGAGCAGTACTTC
>.|TRBV6-5|TRBD1|TRBJ1-4
CASGSGTGFNEKLFF
TGTGCCAGCGGGTCCGGGACAGGTTTTAATGAAAAACTGTTTTTT
>.|TRBV11-2|TRBD2|TRBJ2-7
CASSLGLAGVWEQYF
TGTGCCAGCAGCTTAGGACTAGCGGGAGTGTGGGAGCAGTACTTC
>.|TRBV18|.|TRBJ2-3
CASSHRTLGRDTQYF
TGTGCCAGCTCTCACCGAACCTTGGGCAGAGATACGCAGTATTTT
>.|TRBV19|TRBD1|TRBJ1-6
CASGDRSNSPLHF
TGTGCCAGTGGGGACAGGTCTAATTCACCCCTCCACTTT
>.|TRBV6-2/TRBV6-3|TRBD2|TRBJ2-7
CASSYGGLAGRSYEQYF
TGTGCCAGCAGTTATGGGGGACTAGCGGGAAGGTCCTACGAGCAGTACTTC
>.|TRBV20-1|.|TRBJ1-1
CSASRGGGWAANTEAFF
TGCAGTGCTAGTAGAGGGGGGGGATGGGCAGCGAACACTGAAGCTTTCTTT
>.|TRBV5-3|TRBD2|TRBJ2-1
CARSPQFAGGPIVQFF
TGTGCCAGAAGCCCCCAATTCGCGGGAGGACCGATCGTGCAGTTCTTC
>.|TRBV7-3|.|TRBJ2-5
CASSRGQSETQYF
TGTGCCAGCAGCCGAGGACAGTCGGAGACCCAGTACTTC
>.|TRBV18|.|TRBJ1-1
CASSPPGLMNTEAFF
TGTGCCAGCTCACCACCGGGCTTGATGAACACTGAAGCTTTCTTT
>.|TRBV15|TRBD1|TRBJ1-1
CATSRMDRAGTEAFF
TGTGCCACCAGCAGAATGGACAGGGCAGGGACTGAAGCTTTCTTT
>.|TRBV19|.|TRBJ1-3
CASSIADFSGNTIYF
TGTGCCAGTAGTATTGCGGATTTCTCTGGAAACACCATATATTTT
>.|TRBV24-1|.|TRBJ1-2
CATSDNKWGYTF
TGTGCCACCAGTGATAACAAGTGGGGCTACACCTTC
>.|TRBV5-6|.|TRBJ2-7
CASSLADLSYEQYF
TGTGCCAGCAGCTTGGCGGACCTCTCCTACGAGCAGTACTTC
>.|TRBV5-4|TRBD2|TRBJ2-1
CASSSPLAGVGEQFF
TGTGCCAGCAGCTCCCCCCTAGCGGGAGTAGGTGAGCAGTTCTTC
>.|TRBV9|.|TRBJ2-1
CASSGPHNEQFF
TGTGCCAGCAGCGGGCCACACAATGAGCAGTTCTTC
>.|TRBV11-2|TRBD1|TRBJ1-1
CASSSDRGERTEAFF
TGTGCCAGCAGCTCGGACAGGGGGGAAAGGACTGAAGCTTTCTTT
>.|TRBV28|.|TRBJ2-7
CASSFGSSYEQYF
TGTGCCAGCAGTTTTGGCAGCTCCTACGAGCAGTACTTC
>few|TRBV11-2|TRBD1|TRBJ1-4
CASSRRGRYEKLFF
TGTGCCAGCAGTCGGAGGGGGCGATATGAAAAACTGTTTTTT
>.|TRBV7-8|TRBD2|TRBJ2-6
CASSSLLRTSGFSGANVLTF
TGTGCCAGCAGCTCCCTTCTGAGGACTAGCGGTTTCTCTGGGGCCAACGTCCTGACTTTC
>few|TRBV11-3|.|TRBJ1-2
CASSLGVYREDYGYTF
TGTGCCAGCAGCTTAGGGGTATACAGGGAAGACTATGGCTACACCTTC